Below, one T cell receptor (beta chain) is given with its context. This CDR3 spans 15 amino acids. V was clipped by 0 bases and J by 1 base, with 9 bases between them. Germline CDR1 reads MNHEY; CDR2 reads SVGEGT. The data were obtained in a study of blood T cells in healthy people across ages. A second PCR of about 6 to 11 cycles used a sample-barcoded 5' primer and a J-beta primer mix. TCRdb redid the calling of the 5' RACE reads with MiXCR, one entry per CDR3 protein. The sample has roughly 860,000 distinct CDR3 sequences, around 62% seen once. Donor samples were obtained from healthy Caucasian individuals from Russia, aged about 6 to 100.

The chain uses TRBV6-2 or TRBV6-3 and TRBJ1-1; D gene unclear. Sequencing used blood. The sequence derives from a man between 25 and 39 years old in good health. The CDR3 loop reads CASSYSGGRNTEAFF. The CDR3 DNA is TGTGCCAGCAGTTACTCGGGTGGAAGGAACACTGAAGCTTTCTTT.